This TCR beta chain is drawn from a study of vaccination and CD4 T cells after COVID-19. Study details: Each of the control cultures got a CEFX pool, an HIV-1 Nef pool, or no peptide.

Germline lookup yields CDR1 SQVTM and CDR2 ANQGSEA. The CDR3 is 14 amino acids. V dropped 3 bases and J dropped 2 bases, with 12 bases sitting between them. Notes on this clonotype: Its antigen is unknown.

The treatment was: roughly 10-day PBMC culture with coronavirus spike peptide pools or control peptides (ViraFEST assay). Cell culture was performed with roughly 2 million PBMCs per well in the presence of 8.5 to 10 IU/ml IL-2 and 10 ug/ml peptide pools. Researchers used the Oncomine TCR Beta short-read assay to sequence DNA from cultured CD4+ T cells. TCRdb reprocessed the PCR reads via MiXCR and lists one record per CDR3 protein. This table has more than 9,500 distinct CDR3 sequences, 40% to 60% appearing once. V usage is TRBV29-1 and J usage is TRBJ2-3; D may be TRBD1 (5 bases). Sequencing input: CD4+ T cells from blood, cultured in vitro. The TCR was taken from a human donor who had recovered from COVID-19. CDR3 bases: TGCAGCGTTGATGCTAGGGGTGACACAGATACGCAGTATTTT. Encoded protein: CSVDARGDTDTQYF.